These 21 T cell receptor beta chains share one sample of origin, sequenced in a study of T cells in Graves' hyperthyroidism and ophthalmopathy. Amplified TCR beta CDR3 regions derived from RNA transcripts. Initially, a first-round RT-PCR of the TCR CDR3 employed the HTBI primer set. Each CDR3 protein gets one entry after TCRdb re-called the multiplex PCR reads with MiXCR. This table holds approximately 520,000 distinct CDR3 sequences, less than 25% found once. What was sequenced was blood. Receptors originate from a woman younger than 45 with Graves' ophthalmopathy.

About this clonotype: One end of the junction is discordant with germline, which a read error may explain. V is TRBV6-2 or TRBV6-3 and J is TRBJ1-5, with 9 bases that match TRBD1. CDR3 length: 19 residues. Germline V gene sequence: CDR1 MNHEY, CDR2 SVGEGT. CDR3 amino acids: CASRHHRDRAFTRYQPQHF. The DNA for the CDR3 is TGTGCCAGCAGGCACCACCGGGACAGGGCCTTTACGCGTTATCAGCCTCAGCATTTT.

This clonotype has a handful of counts. The rearrangement uses TRBV6-1 and TRBJ2-1; TRBD1 matches at 7 bases. This CDR3 region has 16 residues. The V gene end was trimmed by 2 bases and the J gene end by 0 bases; junction bases not matched to a gene: 4. The germline V gene has CDR1 MNHNS and CDR2 SASEGT. CDR3 in amino acids: CASSELAGGSYNEQFF. For the CDR3, the DNA is TGTGCCAGCAGTGAACTGGCAGGGGGCTCCTACAATGAGCAGTTCTTC.

V usage is TRBV20-1 and J usage is TRBJ2-7, with D tentatively TRBD2 (5 bases). The CDR3 spans 11 residues. The V gene's germline CDR1 is DFQATT and CDR2 SNEGSKA (reference sequence). The V end lost 3 bases, the J end lost 5 bases, and 8 bases lay between the germline ends. CDR3 sequence: CSASQTNEQYF. CDR3 DNA: TGCAGTGCTAGTCAGACTAACGAGCAGTACTTC.

This clonotype was observed a few times. A read error may be the cause here, since a much bigger clone is one base away. The rearrangement joins TRBV20-1 to TRBJ1-1; 7 positions match TRBD1. The CDR3 sequence is 12 residues long. CDR1 is DFQATT, CDR2 SNEGSKA, per germline (reference sequence). This CDR3 is CSARDRRTEACF. CDR3 coding DNA: TGCAGTGCCCGGGACAGAAGGACTGAAGCTTGCTTT.

Turning to this clonotype: The junction and the germline gene differ at one end; a read error may be behind it. V is TRBV5-1 and J is TRBJ2-7, with D perhaps matching TRBD1 (6 bases). Germline values: CDR1 SGHRS, CDR2 YFSETQ. The CDR3 loop spans 16 amino acids. CDR3: CASSLAGTRGSYEQHF. As DNA, the CDR3 is TGCGCCAGCAGCTTGGCCGGGACAAGGGGCTCCTACGAGCAGCACTTC.

Many counts were recorded for this clonotype. This chain joins TRBV6-5 and TRBJ2-3; D is perhaps TRBD1 or TRBD2 (5 bases each). Germline-derived CDR1 and CDR2 are MNHEY and SVGAGI. The CDR3 contains 16 residues. The V and J ends lost 0 bases and 1 base respectively, with 11 bases between them. CDR3 coding DNA: TGTGCCAGCAGTTACTCTACCGGGACGGGCACAGATACGCAGTATTTT. Protein sequence: CASSYSTGTGTDTQYF.

Only a few counts were recorded for this clonotype. The chain combines TRBV6-1 with TRBJ1-1, with D perhaps TRBD1 (5 bases). CDR1 MNHNS and CDR2 SASEGT come from the germline V gene. This CDR3 region has 14 residues. The ends were cut back, 5 bases at V and 3 bases at J, with 13 bases in the middle. CDR3 DNA: TGTGCCAGCAGTATAGGGACGTGGGACACTGAAGCTTTCTTT. It encodes CASSIGTWDTEAFF.

The chain has TRBV19 and TRBJ1-1, with 7 nucleotides matching TRBD1. CDR1 and CDR2 from the germline V gene are LNHDA and SQIVND (reference sequence). Unmatched junction bases numbered 9, after V lost 7 bases and J lost 1 base. This CDR3 spans 15 amino acids. CDR3 in amino acids: CASTRQGVKNTEAFF. CDR3 sequence (DNA): TGTGCCAGTACACGGCAGGGGGTCAAGAACACTGAAGCTTTCTTT.

This clonotype was counted ten times or more. This chain uses TRBV13 with TRBJ2-4; 7 bases match TRBD1. Unmatched junction bases numbered 10, after V lost 6 bases and J lost 5 bases. The germline CDR1 and CDR2 sequences are PRHDT and FYEKMQ (reference sequence). The CDR3 is 15 residues long. This chain's CDR3 is CASRLTRDSQNIQYF. The CDR3 bases are TGTGCCAGCAGACTAACCAGGGACAGCCAAAACATTCAGTACTTC. Full variable domain (outside the CDR3, taken from reference TRBV13 and TRBJ2-4): AAGVIQSPRHLIKEKRETATLKCYPIPRHDTVYWYQQGPGQDPQFLISFYEKMQSDKGSIPDRFSAQQFSDYHSELNMSSLELGDSALYFCASRLTRDSQNIQYFGAGTRLSVL.

This clonotype was recorded a few times. J is TRBJ2-5 and V is TRBV28; 7 bases are shared with TRBD2. V was clipped by 6 bases and J by 4 bases; unmatched bases: 5. The germline CDR1 and CDR2 sequences are MDHEN and SYDVKM. The CDR3 spans 13 residues. CDR3 loop: CASSPLARETQYF. For the CDR3, the DNA is TGTGCCAGCAGCCCACTAGCGAGAGAGACCCAGTACTTC.

In this sample, this clonotype turned up a few times. The chain carries TRBV14 and TRBJ2-7; the match to TRBD2 covers 11 bases. Germline CDR1 reads SGHDN; CDR2 reads FVKESK. Trimming took 8 bases from V and 2 from J; bases not matched to a gene: 5. The CDR3 length is 14 residues. CDR3 loop: CASWTSGSAYEQYF. In nucleotides, the CDR3 is TGTGCCAGCTGGACTAGCGGGTCGGCCTACGAGCAGTACTTC.

V gene TRBV11-2 combines with J gene TRBJ1-2; TRBD1 is a possible D gene (6 bases). The CDR3 runs 15 residues. The V and J ends lost 0 bases and 4 bases respectively, with 12 bases between them. Germline CDR1 and CDR2: SGHAT and FQNNGV. The CDR3 DNA sequence: TGTGCCAGCAGCTTAGATGTACAGGGCGGCTATGGCTACACCTTC. Translating gives CASSLDVQGGYGYTF. The whole variable domain, filled in from reference TRBV11-2 and TRBJ1-2, reads EAGVAQSPRYKIIEKRQSVAFWCNPISGHATLYWYQQILGQGPKLLIQFQNNGVVDDSQLPKDRFSAERLKGVDSTLKIQPAKLEDSAVYLCASSLDVQGGYGYTFGSGTRLTVV.

This clonotype was observed at least ten times. The genes are TRBV4-2 and TRBJ1-2; possibly TRBD1 for D (6 bases). The CDR3 totals 16 residues. Germline values: CDR1 LGHNA, CDR2 YNFKEQ. Trimming took 5 bases from V and 4 from J, leaving 20 bases between them. DNA for the CDR3: TGTGCCAGCAGCGAAAGCCCACTATTACAGGGCTATGGCTACACCTTC. It is translated as CASSESPLLQGYGYTF.

This clonotype was counted a few times. V gene TRBV11-2 combines with J gene TRBJ1-5; D call uncertain. V shed 4 bases and J shed 11 bases, with 12 bases lying between them. Germline CDR1 and CDR2: SGHAT and FQNNGV. CDR3 length: 12 amino acids. This CDR3 reads CASSSFLGTQHF. DNA of the CDR3: TGTGCCAGCAGCTCTTTCCTGGGGACCCAGCATTTT.

The V call is TRBV18, the J call TRBJ2-1; TRBD1 aligns across 8 bases. Germline CDR1 reads KGHSH; CDR2 reads LQKENI. After removal of 3 bases from V and 5 bases from J, the junction contained 0 bases not matched to a gene. CDR3 length: 13 residues. In nucleotides, the CDR3 is TGTGCCAGCTCACCGGACAGGGACAATGAGCAGTTCTTC. Translated, it gives CASSPDRDNEQFF.

Written as DNA, the CDR3 is TGTGCCAGCAGTCACAGGGGGGTCGACATTCAGTACTTC. It encodes CASSHRGVDIQYF. This rearrangement joins TRBV27 to TRBJ2-4; the match to TRBD1 covers 8 bases. CDR3 size: 13 residues. CDR1 is MNHEY, CDR2 SMNVEV, per germline (reference sequence). The V segment lost 5 bases and the J segment 8 bases; nucleotides outside the gene matches: 5.

This clonotype was picked up many times. The chain is built from TRBV6-1 and TRBJ2-7; either TRBD1 or TRBD2 may supply D (6 bases each). V was shortened by 6 bases and J by 2 bases, with 14 bases between the two germline ends. Germline V gene lookup returns CDR1 MNHNS and CDR2 SASEGT. The CDR3 sequence is 14 residues long. The CDR3 DNA sequence: TGTGCCAGCAGCTTCGACAGGACTACCTACGAGCAGTACTTC. Encoded protein: CASSFDRTTYEQYF.

The chain employs TRBV27 and TRBJ1-5; no definite D call. In germline, CDR1 is MNHEY, CDR2 SMNVEV (reference sequence). The CDR3 has 15 residues. The V end lost 3 bases, the J end lost 4 bases, and 13 bases lay between the germline ends. The CDR3: CASSFGSHSNQPQHF. For the CDR3, the DNA is TGTGCCAGCAGTTTTGGCAGCCACTCGAATCAGCCCCAGCATTTT.

The V call is TRBV24-1, the J call TRBJ2-2; the D gene is possibly TRBD2 (5 bases). Per the germline V gene, CDR1 is KGHDR and CDR2 is SFDVKD. Trimming cost V 7 bases and J 1 base, with 9 bases left between them. There are 14 residues in the CDR3. CDR3 residues: CATRDGVNTGELFF. Here the CDR3 DNA reads TGTGCCACCAGAGACGGGGTGAACACCGGGGAGCTGTTTTTT.

This clonotype appeared a few times. The rearrangement uses TRBV25-1 and TRBJ1-5; 12 nucleotides line up with TRBD1. This CDR3 has 20 residues. Germline V gene lookup returns CDR1 MGHDK and CDR2 SYGVNS. V lost 8 bases, J lost 7 bases, and 24 bases stayed unmatched. CDR3 nucleotide sequence: TGTGCCAGCGAATTTTTAGAGGGACAGGGGGCAAGGCCCCCAACCCAGCCCCAGCATTTT. Translation gives CASEFLEGQGARPPTQPQHF.

The genes are TRBV12-3 or TRBV12-4 and TRBJ1-5; 7 nucleotides match TRBD1. J lost 7 bases, V lost 4 bases, and 7 bases had no gene match. There are 14 residues in the CDR3. DNA for the CDR3: TGTGCCAGCAGTTGGGACAGAAGGGACCAGCCCCAGCATTTT. This translates into CASSWDRRDQPQHF.